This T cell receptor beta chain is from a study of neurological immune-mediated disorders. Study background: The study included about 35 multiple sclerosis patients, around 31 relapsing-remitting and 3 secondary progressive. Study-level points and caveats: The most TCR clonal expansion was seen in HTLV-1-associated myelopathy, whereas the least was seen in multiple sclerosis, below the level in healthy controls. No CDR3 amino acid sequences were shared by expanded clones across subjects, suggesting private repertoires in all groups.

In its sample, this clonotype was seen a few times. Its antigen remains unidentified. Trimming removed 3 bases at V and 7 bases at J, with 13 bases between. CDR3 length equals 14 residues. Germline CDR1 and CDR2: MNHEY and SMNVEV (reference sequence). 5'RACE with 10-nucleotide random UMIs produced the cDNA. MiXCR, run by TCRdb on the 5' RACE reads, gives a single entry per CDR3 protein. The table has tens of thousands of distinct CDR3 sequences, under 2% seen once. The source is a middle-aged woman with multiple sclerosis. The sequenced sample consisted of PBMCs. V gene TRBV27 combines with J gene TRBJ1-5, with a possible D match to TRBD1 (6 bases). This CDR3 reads CASSFTGISQPQHF. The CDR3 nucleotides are TGTGCCAGCAGTTTTACAGGGATCTCCCAGCCCCAGCATTTT.